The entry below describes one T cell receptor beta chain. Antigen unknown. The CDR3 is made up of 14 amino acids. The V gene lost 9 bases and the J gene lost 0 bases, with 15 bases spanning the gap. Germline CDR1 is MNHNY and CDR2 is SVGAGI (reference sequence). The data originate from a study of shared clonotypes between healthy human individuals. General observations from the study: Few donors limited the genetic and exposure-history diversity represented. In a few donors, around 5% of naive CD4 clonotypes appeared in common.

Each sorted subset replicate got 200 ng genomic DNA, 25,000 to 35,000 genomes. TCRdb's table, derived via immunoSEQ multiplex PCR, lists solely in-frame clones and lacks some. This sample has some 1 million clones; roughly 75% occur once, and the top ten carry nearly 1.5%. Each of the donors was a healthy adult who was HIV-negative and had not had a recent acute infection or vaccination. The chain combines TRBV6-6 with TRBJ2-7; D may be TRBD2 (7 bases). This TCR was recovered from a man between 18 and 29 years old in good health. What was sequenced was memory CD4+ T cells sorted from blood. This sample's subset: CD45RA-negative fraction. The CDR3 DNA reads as TGTGCCAGTCGGCGGGGAGGGGGCTCCTACGAGCAGTACTTC. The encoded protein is CASRRGGGSYEQYF.